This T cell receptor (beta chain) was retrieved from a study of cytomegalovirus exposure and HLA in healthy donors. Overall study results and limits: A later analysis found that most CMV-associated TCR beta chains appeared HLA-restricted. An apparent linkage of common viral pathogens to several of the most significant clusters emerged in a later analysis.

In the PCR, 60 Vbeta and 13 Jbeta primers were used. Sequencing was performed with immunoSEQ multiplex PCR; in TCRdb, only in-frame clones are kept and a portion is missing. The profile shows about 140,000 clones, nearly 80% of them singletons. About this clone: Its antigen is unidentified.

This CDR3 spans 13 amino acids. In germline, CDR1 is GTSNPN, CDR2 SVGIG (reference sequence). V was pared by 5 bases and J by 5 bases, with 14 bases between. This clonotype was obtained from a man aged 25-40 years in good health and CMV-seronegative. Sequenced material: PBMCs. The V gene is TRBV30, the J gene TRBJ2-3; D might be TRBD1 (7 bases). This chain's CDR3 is CAWERRGQDTQYF. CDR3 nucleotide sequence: TGTGCCTGGGAAAGGAGGGGGCAAGATACGCAGTATTTT. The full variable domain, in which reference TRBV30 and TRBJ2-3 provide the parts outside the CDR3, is SQTIHQWPATLVQPVGSPLSLECTVEGTSNPNLYWYRQAAGRGLQLLFYSVGIGQISSEVPQNLSASRPQDRQFILSSKKLLLSDSGFYLCAWERRGQDTQYFGPGTRLTVL.